This record concerns one T cell receptor beta chain sequence. The record originates from a study of blood T cell repertoires in COVID-19. Sequenced by immunoSEQ multiplex PCR; TCRdb stores in-frame clones only, minus some. The sample holds about 67,000 clones, roughly 88% seen once. This receptor was obtained from a woman aged 55-69 years with acute or convalescent COVID-19. The specimen sequenced was peripheral blood.

CDR3 DNA sequence: TGTGCCAGCAGTCCATCAGAACGATACACTGAAGCTTTCTTT. Its translation is CASSPSERYTEAFF. The chain employs TRBV5-4 and TRBJ1-1; D unclear. This CDR3 comprises 14 residues. Germline CDR1 is SGHNT and CDR2 is YYREEE (reference sequence). The V and J ends lost 5 bases and 3 bases respectively, with 14 bases between them.